This T cell receptor (beta chain) was obtained from a study of preoperative IRX-2 immunotherapy in early breast cancer. Clones were sequenced by immunoSEQ multiplex PCR, and TCRdb holds only the in-frame ones, with some missing. The sample has around 28,000 clones, about 83% seen once. The CDR3 consists of 16 residues. V lost 3 bases and J 7 bases, leaving 19 bases between the germline ends. CDR1 and CDR2 (germline): SGHNT, YENEEA. Treatment denoted: preoperative locoregional IRX-2 cytokine immunotherapy. This specimen consisted of lymph node tissue, obtained before IRX-2 immunotherapy. This chain joins TRBV11-3 and TRBJ2-1; D not certain. This clonotype originated in a human donor with breast cancer. The DNA of the CDR3 is TGTGCCAGCAGCTTTACCCCTGGGAACAGAGGAAATGAGCAGTTCTTC. Protein sequence: CASSFTPGNRGNEQFF.